This T cell receptor (beta chain) was identified during a study of blood T cell repertoires in COVID-19. The data were produced by immunoSEQ multiplex PCR, yet TCRdb's version contains in-frame clones alone and is incomplete. The data show 200,000 to 300,000 clones, roughly 86% seen once. The receptor was derived from a woman in her fifties or sixties with COVID-19, enrolled during active disease. The sequenced material came from peripheral blood.

CDR3 nucleotide sequence: TGTGCCAGCAGCTTAGGGATTGGGCCGCCCTCTGGGGCCAACGTCCTGACTTTC. Translated: CASSLGIGPPSGANVLTF. The chain employs TRBV7-2 and TRBJ2-6, with D hard to call. Germline CDR1 reads SGHTA; CDR2 reads FQGNSA. The CDR3 runs 18 residues. V lost 1 base and J lost 0, with 13 bases in between. Looking up the rest from reference TRBV7-2 and TRBJ2-6 gives the full variable domain: GAGVSQSPSNKVTEKGKDVELRCDPISGHTALYWYRQSLGQGLEFLIYFQGNSAPDKSGLPSDRFSAERTGGSVSTLTIQRTQQEDSAVYLCASSLGIGPPSGANVLTFGAGSRLTVL.